This T cell receptor (beta chain) was observed in a study of identical twins. Overall study findings and caveats: Clonotypes of the beta chain that were abundant in cord blood carried fewer insertions (memory repertoires showed none). Excess twin sharing in beta out-of-frame sequences was weaker.

This clonotype was detected ten times or more. The antigen is undetermined. TCRdb reanalysed the 5' RACE reads using MiXCR and keeps one entry per CDR3 protein. Among 200,000 to 250,000 distinct CDR3 sequences listed, approximately 7.9% were seen once. Germline CDR1 reads MGHRA; CDR2 reads YSYEKL. The CDR3 covers 14 residues. Between the trimmed V and J ends, which lost 0 bases and 10 bases, there was a span of 15 bases. These data were also filed under a second study, of yellow fever vaccine responses in identical twins.

The TCR comes from a woman younger than 30 in good health. Sequencing input: CD8+ T cells sorted from blood. The rearrangement joins TRBV4-1 to TRBJ1-1, with D hard to call. The CDR3 nucleotides read TGCGCCAGCAGCCAAGATGGCACACTCTGGGGAGCTTTCTTT. Its protein is CASSQDGTLWGAFF.